A single T cell receptor beta chain is shown here with its context. This sample was included in a study of early T cells in non-severe SARS-CoV-2 infection. TCRdb itself ran the 5' RACE reads through MiXCR, one entry per CDR3 protein. The profile shows roughly 120,000 distinct CDR3 sequences, 15% of them singletons. V lost 4 bases and J lost 5, with 12 bases in between. CDR3 size: 14 residues. CDR1 is MRHNA and CDR2 is SNTAGT in the germline V gene. The TCR was taken from an adult who was a healthcare worker with PCR-confirmed SARS-CoV-2 infection or an uninfected control (not recorded which). The chain has TRBV6-4 and TRBJ2-1; D tentatively fits TRBD1 or TRBD2 (5 bases each). Input material: whole blood. CDR3 protein: CASSASGTDNEQFF. The CDR3 region has the DNA TGTGCCAGCAGTGCATCCGGGACCGACAATGAGCAGTTCTTC.